This T cell receptor (beta chain) was identified during a study of blood T cells in healthy people across ages. PCR was performed a second time for about 6 to 12 cycles using a sample-barcoded 5' primer and a J-beta primer mix. TCRdb redid the calling of the 5' RACE reads with MiXCR, one entry per CDR3 protein. Among about 560,000 distinct CDR3 sequences, around 27% were seen once, and the ten largest hold roughly 3.5%. This clonotype was counted a few times. V was pared by 5 bases and J by 0 bases, with 12 bases between. Germline CDR1 is MNHEY and CDR2 is SVGEGT. This CDR3 is built from 15 residues. These data were also reused for a study on T cells of mothers and their children.

This clonotype originated in a boy aged 2 to 10 in good health. This rearrangement joins TRBV6-2 or TRBV6-3 to TRBJ2-3; D unresolved. Sequencing was carried out using blood. CDR3 amino acids: CASSNADASTDTQYF. The CDR3 DNA is TGTGCCAGCAGTAACGCTGATGCTAGCACAGATACGCAGTATTTT.